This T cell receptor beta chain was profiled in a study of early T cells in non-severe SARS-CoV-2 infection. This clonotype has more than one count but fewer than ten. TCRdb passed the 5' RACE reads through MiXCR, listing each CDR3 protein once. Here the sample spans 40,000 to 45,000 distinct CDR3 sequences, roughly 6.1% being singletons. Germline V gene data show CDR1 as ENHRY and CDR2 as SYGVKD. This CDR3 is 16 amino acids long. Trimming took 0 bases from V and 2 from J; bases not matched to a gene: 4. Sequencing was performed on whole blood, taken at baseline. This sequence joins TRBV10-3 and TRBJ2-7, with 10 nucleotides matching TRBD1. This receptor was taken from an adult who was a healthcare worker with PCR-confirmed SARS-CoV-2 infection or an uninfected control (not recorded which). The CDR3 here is CAISESIGTGAYEQYF. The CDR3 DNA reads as TGTGCCATCAGTGAGTCGATAGGGACAGGGGCCTACGAGCAGTACTTC.